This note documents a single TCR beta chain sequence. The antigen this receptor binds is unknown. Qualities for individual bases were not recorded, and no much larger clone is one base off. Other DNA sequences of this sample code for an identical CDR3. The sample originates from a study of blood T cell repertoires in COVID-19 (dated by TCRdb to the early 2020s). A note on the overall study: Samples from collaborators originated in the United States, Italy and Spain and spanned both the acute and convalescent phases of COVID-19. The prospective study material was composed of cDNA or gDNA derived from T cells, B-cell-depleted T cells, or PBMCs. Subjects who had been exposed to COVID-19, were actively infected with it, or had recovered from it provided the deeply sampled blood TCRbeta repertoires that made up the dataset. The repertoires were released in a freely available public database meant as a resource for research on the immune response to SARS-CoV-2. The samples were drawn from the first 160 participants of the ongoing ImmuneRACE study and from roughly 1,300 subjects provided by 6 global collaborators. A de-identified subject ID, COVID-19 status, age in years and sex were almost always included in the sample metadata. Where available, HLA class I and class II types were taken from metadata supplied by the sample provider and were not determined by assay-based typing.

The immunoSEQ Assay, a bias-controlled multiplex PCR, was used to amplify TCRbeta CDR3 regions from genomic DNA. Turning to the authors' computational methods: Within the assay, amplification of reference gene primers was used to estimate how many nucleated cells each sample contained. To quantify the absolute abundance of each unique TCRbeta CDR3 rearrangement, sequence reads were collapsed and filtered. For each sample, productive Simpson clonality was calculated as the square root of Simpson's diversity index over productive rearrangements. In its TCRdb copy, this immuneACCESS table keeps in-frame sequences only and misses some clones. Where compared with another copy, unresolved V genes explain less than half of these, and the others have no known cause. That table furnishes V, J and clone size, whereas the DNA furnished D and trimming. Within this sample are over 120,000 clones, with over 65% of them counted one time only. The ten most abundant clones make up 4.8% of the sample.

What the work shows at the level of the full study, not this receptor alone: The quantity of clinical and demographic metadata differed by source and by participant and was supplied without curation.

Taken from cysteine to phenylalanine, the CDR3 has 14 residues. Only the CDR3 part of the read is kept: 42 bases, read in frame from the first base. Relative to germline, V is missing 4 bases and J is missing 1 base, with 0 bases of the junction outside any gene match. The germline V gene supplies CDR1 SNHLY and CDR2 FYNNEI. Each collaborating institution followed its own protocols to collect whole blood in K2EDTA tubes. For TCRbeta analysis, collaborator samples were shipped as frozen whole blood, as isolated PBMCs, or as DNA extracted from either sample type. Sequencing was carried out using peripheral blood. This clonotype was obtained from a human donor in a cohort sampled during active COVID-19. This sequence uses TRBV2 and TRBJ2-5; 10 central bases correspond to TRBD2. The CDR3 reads CASSGTSGQETQYF. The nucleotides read TGTGCCAGCAGTGGGACTAGCGGCCAAGAGACCCAGTACTTC. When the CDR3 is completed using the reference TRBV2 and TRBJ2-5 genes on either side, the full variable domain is EPEVTQTPSHQVTQMGQEVILRCVPISNHLYFYWYRQILGQKVEFLVSFYNNEISEKSEIFDDQFSVERPDGSNFTLKIRSTKLEDSAMYFCASSGTSGQETQYFGPGTRLLVL.